Sequencing of this TCR beta chain was carried out in a study of blood T cell repertoires in COVID-19. Study at large: There were acute and convalescent COVID-19 samples, and they came from the United States, Italy and Spain.

Authors' methods: How many nucleated cells were present was estimated from reference gene primer amplification. Assay used: immunoSEQ multiplex PCR; TCRdb lists only in-frame clones, some missing. The V and J calls and clone size were taken over from that table, and D and trimming were inferred from the DNA. Here the sample spans about 150,000 clones, 75% to 90% being singletons. The V gene lost 2 bases and the J gene lost 1 base, with 16 bases spanning the gap. This CDR3 comprises 17 residues. Germline CDR1 is MGHRA and CDR2 is YSYEKL. The sequenced material came from peripheral blood. The chain recombines TRBV4-1 with TRBJ2-3, with a tentative D call TRBD2 (7 bases). This TCR was sampled from a woman aged 40 to 49 with acute or convalescent COVID-19. CDR3 DNA sequence: TGCGCCAGCAGCCAAATGGTCACCGGGGGGCGCACAGATACGCAGTATTTT. Its protein is CASSQMVTGGRTDTQYF.